This is a list of T cell receptor beta chains from one sample in a study of beta chain features in type 1 diabetes. Method: immunoSEQ multiplex PCR; TCRdb's copy keeps in-frame clones and lacks some. The sample lists around 300,000 clones, more than 9.5% occurring once. The sequencing sample was made of naive CD4+ T cells from blood. The receptors were sampled from a woman in her thirties in good health. Each CDR3 is given without its conserved first and last residue. Each record gives: clone size, V gene, CDR3 length, CDR3 protein. Only part of the rows carry a size: once, few, many, or a class if the clone is expanded.

>few|TRBV9|14
ASSVGGTSGRYEQY
>NA|TRBV28|9
ASRALLQQY
>few|TRBV9|13
ASSVEDGKGYGYT
>NA|TRBV4-1|12
ASSQRDSQETQY
>few|TRBV6-6|12
ASIPGTRAFEQF
>few|TRBV11-1|16
ASSILPGLAGPAGNQY
>NA|TRBV30|12
AWSGPSLGNEQF
>few|TRBV7-3|13
ASSPYLTGPYEQY
>NA|TRBV9|12
ASSETPQNQPQH
>NA|TRBV10-3|11
AIRAGASNEQY
>NA|TRBV30|10
AWKGQNTEAF
>NA|TRBV18|14
ASSPSQGGRNTEAF
>few|TRBV7-9|11
ASSSPPGEKLF
>NA|TRBV5-1|13
ASSLGDYATYEQY
>NA|TRBV5-1|17
ASSLTNSTGWFGANVLT
>NA|TRBV6-5|12
ASSYSEGQETQY
>few|TRBV4-3|16
ASSQRLAGISSYNEQF
>NA|TRBV19|13
ASTSGVPLGTEAF
>few|TRBV4-3|13
ASSHDVIASYEQY
>NA|TRBV5-1|13
ASSTTGTGNEKLF
>NA|TRBV7-9|14
ASSFPSSSGANVLT
>NA|TRBV5-1|12
ASSWTSGTFEQY
>few|TRBV7-8|13
ASSPGTASYNEQF
>NA|TRBV7-2|13
ASSLGGSGGGELF
>NA|TRBV27|14
ASSSRDSYSYNEQF
>NA|TRBV7-9|13
ASSLGAGSFLAQY
>NA|TRBV19|14
ASRPRLAGSTDTQY
>NA|TRBV28|12
ASSLTSRAYEQY
>few|TRBV6-5|14
ASSYSSGRRYYEQY
>few|TRBV7-2|11
ASSLVRAYEQY
>NA|TRBV28|12
ASFAGSSYNEQF
>NA|TRBV7-8|12
ASSRLVSTDTQY
>NA|TRBV5-1|11
ASSLSGGVTQY
>once|TRBV27|11
ASGRRENYEQY
>many|TRBV7-9|12
ASSLAGGPNEQF
>NA|TRBV13|14
ASSPSGGRAPYEQY
>few|TRBV19|12
ASMLPGSNQPQH